These 13 T cell receptor beta chains share one sample of origin, sequenced in a study of blood T cell repertoires in COVID-19. Repertoires were generated with immunoSEQ multiplex PCR, while TCRdb's copy carries only in-frame clones and drops some. The repertoire holds approximately 67,000 clones, with roughly nine tenths as singletons. Specimen: peripheral blood. The receptors shown here come from a human donor in a cohort sampled during active COVID-19.

This clone was found a few times. A read error may account for a junction end that differs from germline. The CDR3 loop reads CASSLTTGANEKLFF. The CDR3 bases are TGTGCTAGCAGCTTAACGACAGGGGCTAATGAAAAACTGTTTTTT. The chain combines TRBV7-7 with TRBJ1-4; 8 bases line up with TRBD1. Germline V gene sequence: CDR1 SSHAT, CDR2 FNYEAQ (reference sequence). The CDR3 length is 15 residues. The variable domain in full, completed from reference TRBV7-7 and TRBJ1-4, reads GAGVSQSPRYKVTKRGQDVTLRCDPISSHATLYWYQQALGQGPEFLTYFNYEAQPDKSGLPSDRFSAERPEGSISTLTIQRTEQRDSAMYRCASSLTTGANEKLFFGSGTQLSVL.

V gene TRBV13 combines with J gene TRBJ2-3, with 15 bases lining up with TRBD2. Germline CDR1 PRHDT, CDR2 FYEKMQ (reference sequence). Unmatched junction bases numbered 11, after V lost 1 base and J lost 6 bases. The length of the CDR3 is 19 residues. CDR3 coding DNA: TGTGCCAGCAGCTTAGAGGACACGGGACTAGCGGGGGGCAAGGATACGCAGTATTTT. Protein sequence: CASSLEDTGLAGGKDTQYF.

The V and J genes are TRBV6-1 and TRBJ1-3; TRBD1 matches 7 bases. This CDR3 is 16 amino acids long. V was clipped by 1 base and J by 4 bases; unmatched bases: 7. Germline-derived CDR1 and CDR2 are MNHNS and SASEGT. The CDR3 DNA is TGTGCCAGCAGTGAAGTGATGGGACAGCGGGGAAACACCATATATTTT. Translating it yields CASSEVMGQRGNTIYF.

V usage is TRBV7-2 and J usage is TRBJ1-1; 10 bases align to TRBD1. CDR1 and CDR2 (germline): SGHTA, FQGNSA. V shed 5 bases, J shed 6 bases, and the junction held 6 bases outside the gene matches. The length of the CDR3 is 14 residues. CDR3 nucleotide sequence: TGTGCCAGCAGCAATACCGGGACAGGGGCTGAAGCTTTCTTT. The encoded protein is CASSNTGTGAEAFF.

The chain links TRBV5-1 to TRBJ2-7; 11 nucleotides line up with TRBD1. Unmatched junction bases numbered 6, after V lost 5 bases and J lost 5 bases. The germline gives CDR1 SGHRS, CDR2 YFSETQ. This CDR3 comprises 14 residues. The CDR3 nucleotides read TGCGCCAGCAGTTCGGACAGGGGGCAGGACGAGCAGTACTTC. This translates into CASSSDRGQDEQYF. Drawing the rest from reference TRBV5-1 and TRBJ2-7, the complete variable domain is KAGVTQTPRYLIKTRGQQVTLSCSPISGHRSVSWYQQTPGQGLQFLFEYFSETQRNKGNFPGRFSGRQFSNSRSEMNVSTLELGDSALYLCASSSDRGQDEQYFGPGTRLTVT.

The chain links TRBV28 to TRBJ2-7; D is undetermined. CDR1 and CDR2 from the germline V gene are MDHEN and SYDVKM. The CDR3 sequence is 13 residues long. Trimming cost V 3 bases and J 4 bases, with 10 bases left between them. DNA of the CDR3: TGTGCCAGCAGTTTCCCCAACAGATACGAGCAGTACTTC. It encodes CASSFPNRYEQYF.

This clone was counted only a few times. This chain uses TRBV7-2 with TRBJ1-5, with unresolved D. V lost 5 bases, J lost 2 bases, and 19 bases lay in between. The CDR3 has 17 amino acids. The germline CDR1 and CDR2 sequences are SGHTA and FQGNSA. CDR3 nucleotides: TGTGCCAGCAGCCTCACGACGGGAGAATCCGGCAATCAGCCCCAGCATTTT. Translation gives CASSLTTGESGNQPQHF.

This clone was found once. The rearrangement links TRBV7-2 to TRBJ2-7; 12 nucleotides match TRBD2. Germline assignment: CDR1 SGHTA and CDR2 FQGNSA. The CDR3 runs 17 residues. Trimming took 1 base from V and 0 from J; bases not matched to a gene: 4. CDR3 region: CASSLVTSGGLSYEQYF. CDR3 nucleotides: TGTGCCAGCAGCTTAGTGACTAGCGGGGGCCTCTCCTACGAGCAGTACTTC.

V is TRBV12-5 and J is TRBJ1-6; 10 nucleotides agree with TRBD1. Trimming took 1 base from V and 9 from J; bases not matched to a gene: 0. This CDR3 region has 14 residues. Germline V CDR1 and CDR2: LGHNT, FRNRAP. CDR3 amino acids: CASGLGTGGSPLHF. CDR3 sequence (DNA): TGTGCTAGTGGTTTGGGGACAGGGGGTTCACCCCTCCACTTT.

The chain carries TRBV5-1 and TRBJ1-4; D gene uncertain. Germline V gene data show CDR1 as SGHRS and CDR2 as YFSETQ. The ends were cut back, 1 base at V and 7 bases at J, with 11 bases in the middle. This CDR3 comprises 14 residues. Written as DNA, the CDR3 is TGCGCCAGCAGCTTGCAGGCCTCAGGTGAAAAACTGTTTTTT. Translating it yields CASSLQASGEKLFF.

The table lists this clone with a count of one. V usage is TRBV6-5 and J usage is TRBJ2-7; D is perhaps TRBD2 (6 bases). Germline CDR1 is MNHEY and CDR2 is SVGAGI. V was cut by 2 bases and J by 2 bases, with 13 bases left in between. CDR3 length equals 15 residues. Here the CDR3 DNA reads TGTGCCAGCAGTTACGGGGGGTCGGGGCCCTACGAGCAGTACTTC. This translates into CASSYGGSGPYEQYF.

This chain joins TRBV9 and TRBJ2-5, with D unresolved. The CDR3 totals 16 residues. The germline V and J ends were trimmed by 0 bases and 1 base, with 13 bases remaining between them. Germline V CDR1 and CDR2: SGDLS, YYNGEE. The CDR3 region is CASSVGSVKSQETQYF. CDR3 nucleotide sequence: TGTGCCAGCAGCGTAGGGTCGGTGAAGTCCCAAGAGACCCAGTACTTC.

The chain combines TRBV9 with TRBJ1-1, with TRBD1 identical over 9 bases. V was pared by 2 bases and J by 3 bases, with 14 bases of the junction left unmatched. The germline gives CDR1 SGDLS, CDR2 YYNGEE. The CDR3 spans 18 residues. CDR3 in DNA: TGTGCCAGCAGCGTTCACCGGGACAGGGCCCCTGGGGACACTGAAGCTTTCTTT. Translation gives CASSVHRDRAPGDTEAFF.